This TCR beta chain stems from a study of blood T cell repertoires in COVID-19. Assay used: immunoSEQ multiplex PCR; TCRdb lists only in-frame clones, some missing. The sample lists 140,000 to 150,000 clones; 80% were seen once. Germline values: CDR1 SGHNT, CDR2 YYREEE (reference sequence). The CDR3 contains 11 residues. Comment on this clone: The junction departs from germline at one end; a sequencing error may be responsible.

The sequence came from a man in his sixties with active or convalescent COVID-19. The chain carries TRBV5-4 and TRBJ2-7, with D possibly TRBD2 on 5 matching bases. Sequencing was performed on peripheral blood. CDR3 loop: CASSSGSRASF. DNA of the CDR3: TGTGCCAGCAGCTCGGGAAGCCGAGCATCCTTC.